The rows below give T cell receptor beta chains drawn from one sample of a study of identical twins. TCRdb ran MiXCR on the 5' RACE reads and lists one entry per CDR3 protein. The sample consists of 500,000 or so distinct CDR3 sequences, 13% to 15% of them appearing once. The sample also formed part of further work on yellow fever vaccine responses in identical twins.

The source material was CD4+ T cells sorted from blood. The source of these receptors is a woman under 30 in good health. Each CDR3 is given with its conserved first and last residue. Each record gives: D gene, V gene, clone size, J gene, CDR3 DNA, CDR3 protein. A D gene is named only where the DNA matches it firmly. The size field is filled for only some rows; it gives once, few, many or a size class.

d_gene: .; v_gene: TRBV4-1; abundance: many; j_gene: TRBJ2-2; CDR3nt: TGCGCCAGCAGCCACCCCTTCGTGAACACCGGGGAGCTGTTTTTT; CDR3aa: CASSHPFVNTGELFF
d_gene: TRBD1; v_gene: TRBV12-3/TRBV12-4; abundance: few; j_gene: TRBJ2-7; CDR3nt: TGTGCCAGCAGGGGACAGGGGCGACCGCACGAGCAGTACTTC; CDR3aa: CASRGQGRPHEQYF
d_gene: TRBD2; v_gene: TRBV6-5; abundance: .; j_gene: TRBJ2-5; CDR3nt: TGTGCCAGCAGTTCCCCTTTAGCGGGAGGCACAGAGACCCAGTACTTC; CDR3aa: CASSSPLAGGTETQYF
d_gene: .; v_gene: TRBV12-3/TRBV12-4; abundance: .; j_gene: TRBJ1-1; CDR3nt: TGTGCCCTCAGTTTAGCGCGGGGAGGTGACCTTATGAACACTGAAGCTTTCTTT; CDR3aa: CALSLARGGDLMNTEAFF
d_gene: TRBD1; v_gene: TRBV6-2/TRBV6-3; abundance: .; j_gene: TRBJ2-7; CDR3nt: TGTGCCAGCGGAGCCGGGACAGGGAGCTACGAGCAGTACTTC; CDR3aa: CASGAGTGSYEQYF
d_gene: .; v_gene: TRBV12-3/TRBV12-4; abundance: .; j_gene: TRBJ1-2; CDR3nt: TGTGCCAGCAGTTTAAAGGCGGGGGAGGGTGGCTACACCTTC; CDR3aa: CASSLKAGEGGYTF
d_gene: TRBD2; v_gene: TRBV7-9; abundance: .; j_gene: TRBJ2-3; CDR3nt: TGTGCCAGCAGCTTTCGGCTAGCGGGAGGGCGCACAGATACGCAGTATTTT; CDR3aa: CASSFRLAGGRTDTQYF
d_gene: TRBD1; v_gene: TRBV7-9; abundance: .; j_gene: TRBJ1-2; CDR3nt: TGTGCCAGCAGGCCCACAGGGGGCGCCGTGTATGGCTACACCTTC; CDR3aa: CASRPTGGAVYGYTF
d_gene: TRBD1; v_gene: TRBV20-1; abundance: .; j_gene: TRBJ2-7; CDR3nt: TGCAGTGCTAGAGGCCCACAGGGGGCCGACGAGCAGTACTTC; CDR3aa: CSARGPQGADEQYF
d_gene: TRBD2; v_gene: TRBV2; abundance: .; j_gene: TRBJ2-7; CDR3nt: TGTGCCGGATCTCCGCGGGGGACCTACGAGCAGTACTTC; CDR3aa: CAGSPRGTYEQYF
d_gene: .; v_gene: TRBV3-1; abundance: .; j_gene: TRBJ2-7; CDR3nt: TGTGCCAGCAGCCAAGACCGTCTGATATCCTACGAGCAGTACTTC; CDR3aa: CASSQDRLISYEQYF
d_gene: TRBD2; v_gene: TRBV10-3; abundance: .; j_gene: TRBJ2-3; CDR3nt: TGTGCCATCTCTCCGGGAGGAGGATCAGATACGCAGTATTTT; CDR3aa: CAISPGGGSDTQYF
d_gene: .; v_gene: TRBV7-9; abundance: .; j_gene: TRBJ2-1; CDR3nt: TGTGCCAGCAGCTTTCAGGGATATGAGCAGTTCTTC; CDR3aa: CASSFQGYEQFF
d_gene: .; v_gene: TRBV9; abundance: .; j_gene: TRBJ2-3; CDR3nt: TGTGCCAGCAGCGTAGAACTCAGGACAGATACGCAGTATTTT; CDR3aa: CASSVELRTDTQYF
d_gene: .; v_gene: TRBV20-1; abundance: few; j_gene: TRBJ2-3; CDR3nt: TGCAGTGCTAGAGTTGAAGGGACCCGTACGCAGTATTTT; CDR3aa: CSARVEGTRTQYF
d_gene: TRBD1; v_gene: TRBV3-1; abundance: few; j_gene: TRBJ2-2; CDR3nt: TGTGCCAGCAGCCTCTCGACAGGGAGAGGTACCGGGGAGCTGTTTTTT; CDR3aa: CASSLSTGRGTGELFF
d_gene: .; v_gene: TRBV10-3; abundance: .; j_gene: TRBJ2-2; CDR3nt: TGTGCCATCAGTGACACTAACACCGGGGAGCTGTTTTTT; CDR3aa: CAISDTNTGELFF
d_gene: .; v_gene: TRBV5-1; abundance: .; j_gene: TRBJ2-3; CDR3nt: TGCGCCAGCAGCTTGGGCGAGGGAGCCACCGGTGGTACGCAGTATTTT; CDR3aa: CASSLGEGATGGTQYF
d_gene: .; v_gene: TRBV7-2; abundance: .; j_gene: TRBJ2-4; CDR3nt: TGTGCCAGCAGCCCACCGGGCATGGCCAAAAACATTCAGTACTTC; CDR3aa: CASSPPGMAKNIQYF
d_gene: TRBD2; v_gene: TRBV27; abundance: .; j_gene: TRBJ2-1; CDR3nt: TGTGCCAGCAGTTCAGGACTAGTCGAGTTCTTC; CDR3aa: CASSSGLVEFF
d_gene: .; v_gene: TRBV20-1; abundance: few; j_gene: TRBJ2-2; CDR3nt: TGCAGTGCCCGAGAGGGTGGGAGAACTCTCACCGGGGAGCTGTTTTTT; CDR3aa: CSAREGGRTLTGELFF
d_gene: .; v_gene: TRBV7-2; abundance: few; j_gene: TRBJ2-1; CDR3nt: TGTGCCAGCAGCTCGACCCCTAGCGTTGAGCAGTTCTTC; CDR3aa: CASSSTPSVEQFF
d_gene: TRBD2; v_gene: TRBV27; abundance: .; j_gene: TRBJ2-3; CDR3nt: TGTGCCAGCAGTCGGCTCCTAGCGGGGGTAGGCACAGATACGCAGTATTTT; CDR3aa: CASSRLLAGVGTDTQYF
d_gene: .; v_gene: TRBV5-1; abundance: .; j_gene: TRBJ2-1; CDR3nt: TGCGCCAGCAGCTTGGAATTAGCTGGCAGGGGACCCTCCTACAATGAGCAGTTCTTC; CDR3aa: CASSLELAGRGPSYNEQFF
d_gene: .; v_gene: TRBV4-2; abundance: few; j_gene: TRBJ2-6; CDR3nt: TGTGCCAGCAGCCAAGTATCTGACAGAATCTCTGGGGCCAACGTCCTGACTTTC; CDR3aa: CASSQVSDRISGANVLTF
d_gene: TRBD1; v_gene: TRBV24-1; abundance: .; j_gene: TRBJ2-3; CDR3nt: TGTGCCACCAGTGGAGGACAGGGGGTCGCAGATACGCAGTATTTT; CDR3aa: CATSGGQGVADTQYF
d_gene: TRBD1; v_gene: TRBV20-1; abundance: many; j_gene: TRBJ1-4; CDR3nt: TGCAGTGCTGGACAGGGAGAAAAACTGTTTTTT; CDR3aa: CSAGQGEKLFF
d_gene: .; v_gene: TRBV7-2; abundance: .; j_gene: TRBJ2-5; CDR3nt: TGTGCCAGCAGCAGGGTGGGGAAAGAGACCCAGTACTTC; CDR3aa: CASSRVGKETQYF
d_gene: .; v_gene: TRBV28; abundance: many; j_gene: TRBJ1-5; CDR3nt: TGTGCCAGCAGTTTAGAGGATCAGCCCCAGCATTTT; CDR3aa: CASSLEDQPQHF
d_gene: .; v_gene: TRBV27; abundance: few; j_gene: TRBJ2-1; CDR3nt: TGTGCCAGCAGTTTTACTACGGGCGGGATCTACAATGAGCAGTTCTTC; CDR3aa: CASSFTTGGIYNEQFF
d_gene: .; v_gene: TRBV6-1; abundance: few; j_gene: TRBJ1-5; CDR3nt: TGTGCCAGCAGTGAAGCGGTAGGGGCCTATAGCAATCAGCCCCAGCATTTT; CDR3aa: CASSEAVGAYSNQPQHF
d_gene: .; v_gene: TRBV28; abundance: .; j_gene: TRBJ2-5; CDR3nt: TGTGCCAGCAGTTTTGACAGGACGATAGAGACCCAGTACTTC; CDR3aa: CASSFDRTIETQYF
d_gene: TRBD2; v_gene: TRBV9; abundance: few; j_gene: TRBJ2-2; CDR3nt: TGTGCCAGCAGCGTAGTCCCTAGCGGGACCGGGGAGCTGTTTTTT; CDR3aa: CASSVVPSGTGELFF
d_gene: .; v_gene: TRBV5-6; abundance: .; j_gene: TRBJ2-6; CDR3nt: TGTGCCAGCAGTGACCTAGGGGATGGGGCCAACGTCCTGACTTTC; CDR3aa: CASSDLGDGANVLTF
d_gene: TRBD2; v_gene: TRBV18; abundance: .; j_gene: TRBJ2-3; CDR3nt: TGTGCCAGCTCACCGGGACTAGCGGGGGCCTCTAGCACAGATACGCAGTATTTT; CDR3aa: CASSPGLAGASSTDTQYF
d_gene: .; v_gene: TRBV6-2/TRBV6-3; abundance: few; j_gene: TRBJ2-7; CDR3nt: TGTGCCAGCAGTTACAGGGGGGACGAGCAGTACTTC; CDR3aa: CASSYRGDEQYF
d_gene: .; v_gene: TRBV5-1; abundance: few; j_gene: TRBJ2-2; CDR3nt: TGCGCCAGCAGCTTCCGGACGAACACCGGGGAGCTGTTTTTT; CDR3aa: CASSFRTNTGELFF
d_gene: .; v_gene: TRBV7-3; abundance: few; j_gene: TRBJ2-2; CDR3nt: TGTGCCAGCAGCTTCTTATCCCTAGCGAACACCGGGGAGCTGTTTTTT; CDR3aa: CASSFLSLANTGELFF
d_gene: TRBD1; v_gene: TRBV7-6; abundance: .; j_gene: TRBJ2-5; CDR3nt: TGTGCCAGCAGCTGGGGACAGGGAGAGACCCAGTACTTC; CDR3aa: CASSWGQGETQYF
d_gene: TRBD1; v_gene: TRBV10-2; abundance: .; j_gene: TRBJ2-6; CDR3nt: TGCGCCAGCAGTGACCGGGGACAGGCTGTATCTGGGGCCAACGTCCTGACTTTC; CDR3aa: CASSDRGQAVSGANVLTF
d_gene: TRBD1; v_gene: TRBV5-1; abundance: many; j_gene: TRBJ2-1; CDR3nt: TGCGCCAGCAACGAGGGACAGGGTCGCCCCTACAATGAGCAGTTCTTC; CDR3aa: CASNEGQGRPYNEQFF
d_gene: .; v_gene: TRBV6-1; abundance: .; j_gene: TRBJ2-5; CDR3nt: TGTGCCAGCAGCCTCGGACATAACAGGGAGACCCAGTACTTC; CDR3aa: CASSLGHNRETQYF
d_gene: .; v_gene: TRBV20-1; abundance: .; j_gene: TRBJ1-2; CDR3nt: TGCAGTGCTAGTCTGGGAGGGCTCAAAGCTAACTATGGCTACACCTTC; CDR3aa: CSASLGGLKANYGYTF
d_gene: .; v_gene: TRBV27; abundance: few; j_gene: TRBJ2-7; CDR3nt: TGTGCCAGCGGCCCGGGACGGAAGTCCTACGAGCAGTACTTC; CDR3aa: CASGPGRKSYEQYF
d_gene: .; v_gene: TRBV7-9; abundance: .; j_gene: TRBJ2-7; CDR3nt: TGTGCCAGCAGCTTAGTTCCTAGATCCTACGAGCAGTACTTC; CDR3aa: CASSLVPRSYEQYF
d_gene: .; v_gene: TRBV29-1; abundance: .; j_gene: TRBJ2-1; CDR3nt: TGCAGCGTTGATTTTAATTTGATGAGCAATGAGCAGTTCTTC; CDR3aa: CSVDFNLMSNEQFF
d_gene: TRBD1; v_gene: TRBV28; abundance: few; j_gene: TRBJ2-7; CDR3nt: TGTGCCAGCAGTCCAATATCGGGACGGACAGGTGGACACTACGAGCAGTACTTC; CDR3aa: CASSPISGRTGGHYEQYF
d_gene: .; v_gene: TRBV12-3/TRBV12-4; abundance: .; j_gene: TRBJ1-1; CDR3nt: TGTGCCAGCAGCCTTCTAGGGCGAGAAGCTTTCTTT; CDR3aa: CASSLLGREAFF
d_gene: TRBD2; v_gene: TRBV3-1; abundance: .; j_gene: TRBJ2-7; CDR3nt: TGTGCCAGCAGCCCTAATTCAGCTAGCGGGGGTCACGAGCAGTACTTC; CDR3aa: CASSPNSASGGHEQYF